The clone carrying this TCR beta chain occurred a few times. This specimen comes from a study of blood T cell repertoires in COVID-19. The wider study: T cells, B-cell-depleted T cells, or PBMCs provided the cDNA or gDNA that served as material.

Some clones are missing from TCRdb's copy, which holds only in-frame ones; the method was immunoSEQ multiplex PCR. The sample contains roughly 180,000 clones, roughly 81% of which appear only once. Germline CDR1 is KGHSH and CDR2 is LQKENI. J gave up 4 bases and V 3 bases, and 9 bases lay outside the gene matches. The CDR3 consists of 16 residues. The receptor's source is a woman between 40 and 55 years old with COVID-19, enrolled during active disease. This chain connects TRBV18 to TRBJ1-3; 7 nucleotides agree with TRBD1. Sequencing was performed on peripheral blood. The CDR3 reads CASSPSDRVLGNTIYF. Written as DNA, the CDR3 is TGTGCCAGCTCACCCTCCGACAGGGTTTTGGGAAACACCATATATTTT. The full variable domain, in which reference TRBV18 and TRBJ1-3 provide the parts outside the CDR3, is NAGVMQNPRHLVRRRGQEARLRCSPMKGHSHVYWYRQLPEEGLKFMVYLQKENIIDESGMPKERFSAEFPKEGPSILRIQQVVRGDSAAYFCASSPSDRVLGNTIYFGEGSWLTVV.